Following are 3 T cell receptor beta chains from one sample sequenced in a study of cytomegalovirus exposure and HLA in healthy donors. With 60 Vbeta and 13 Jbeta primers, the PCR was carried out. The method was immunoSEQ multiplex PCR; TCRdb's version includes in-frame clones alone and lacks a portion of them. This sample carries about 67,000 clones, 75% to 90% of them seen once, and the ten largest clones take about an eighth. What was sequenced was PBMCs. Source of these receptors: a woman between 25 and 40 years old in good health and CMV-seropositive.

The rearrangement joins TRBV5-4 to TRBJ2-7, with a weak D call TRBD2 (5 bases). V lost 3 bases, J lost 2 bases, and 18 bases lay in between. Germline values: CDR1 SGHNT, CDR2 YYREEE (reference sequence). This CDR3 contains 16 residues. CDR3 sequence reads: CASSSLGRGPPYEQYF. The CDR3 DNA sequence: TGTGCCAGCAGCTCACTAGGCCGTGGACCTCCCTACGAGCAGTACTTC.

The rearrangement joins TRBV7-9 to TRBJ1-5; 8 nucleotides align to TRBD1. Per the germline V gene, CDR1 is SEHNR and CDR2 is FQNEAQ (reference sequence). The V and J ends lost 6 bases and 9 bases, in that order; junction bases with no gene match: 10. The length of the CDR3 is 14 residues. DNA of the CDR3: TGTGCCAGCAGTTCGGGACAGGTTTTTTCGCCCCAGCATTTT. Its translation is CASSSGQVFSPQHF.

The chain combines TRBV29-1 with TRBJ2-7; 7 nucleotides line up with TRBD2. CDR1 is SQVTM and CDR2 is ANQGSEA in the germline V gene. The CDR3 consists of 12 residues. J gave up 6 bases and V 3 bases, and 5 bases lay outside the gene matches. CDR3 bases: TGCAGCGTTGAGGCGGGAGCCAGCGAGCAGTACTTC. The encoded protein is CSVEAGASEQYF.